This record concerns one T cell receptor beta chain sequence. Per the study methods: By means of reference gene primer amplification, nucleated cell counts were estimated. Here immunoSEQ multiplex PCR was the method, and the copy in TCRdb shows in-frame clones only, minus some. V and J calls and clone size are copied from that table; D and trimming were computed from the DNA. The top ten hold approximately 4% of the sample, which has around 99,000 clones, 80% to 85% seen once. The data derive from a study of blood T cell repertoires in COVID-19. Study details: Material from acute and convalescent COVID-19 was sourced from the United States, Italy and Spain. Sources were T cells, B-cell-depleted T cells, or PBMCs; the material itself was cDNA or gDNA.

Germline values: CDR1 MDHEN, CDR2 SYDVKM. V was cut by 3 bases and J by 3 bases, with 12 bases left in between. The CDR3 contains 15 residues. This clonotype originated in a human donor in a cohort sampled during active COVID-19. The sequencing sample was made of peripheral blood. The chain has TRBV28 and TRBJ1-5; D not resolved. This chain's CDR3 is CASSFASEFNQPQHF. DNA for the CDR3: TGTGCCAGCAGTTTTGCGTCCGAGTTCAATCAGCCCCAGCATTTT.